These 16 T cell receptor beta chains came from one sample sequenced in a study of T-cell memory formation after mild COVID-19. TCRdb analysed the 5' RACE reads with MiXCR anew, one entry per CDR3 protein. Here the sample spans under 400,000 distinct CDR3 sequences, around 27% being singletons. Source material: PBMCs or a T cell subset sorted from them (not recorded which). These TCRs come from an adult woman who had mild COVID-19 (a few samples of this study predate the infection). Cell type and time point are not known.

The rearrangement links TRBV18 to TRBJ1-1; D is possibly TRBD1 (6 bases). The CDR3 loop spans 15 amino acids. Looked up from germline, CDR1 is KGHSH and CDR2 is LQKENI. Trimming shortened V by 4 bases and J by 6 bases, and 18 bases separated the two germline ends. This chain's CDR3 is CASSRIPQGEAEAFF. The CDR3 bases are TGTGCCAGCTCACGAATCCCACAGGGAGAAGCTGAAGCTTTCTTT.

The chain uses TRBV21-1 and TRBJ2-3; the table names TRBD2, a call not compared with the DNA. TRBV21-1 is reported as a pseudogene. The CDR3 extends over 17 amino acids. CDR3 sequence: CASSKASPGGLTDTQYF. The DNA of the CDR3 is TGTGCCAGCAGCAAAGCTAGCCCGGGAGGGCTCACAGATACGCAGTATTTT.

This clonotype was detected a few times. The rearrangement links TRBV14 to TRBJ2-3, with 9 bases fitting TRBD1. Germline V lookup: CDR1 SGHDN, CDR2 FVKESK. The ends lost 4 bases at V and 5 bases at J; junction bases unmatched: 4. The CDR3 has 14 amino acids. The CDR3 is CASSRRDRVDTQYF. The CDR3 nucleotides are TGTGCCAGCAGCCGCCGGGACAGGGTAGATACGCAGTATTTT.

This clonotype came up a few times. The V gene is TRBV13, the J gene TRBJ2-3; tentatively, D is TRBD2 (5 bases). This CDR3 region has 14 residues. Per germline, CDR1 PRHDT and CDR2 FYEKMQ (reference sequence). The V end lost 6 bases, the J end lost 3 bases, and 13 bases lay between the germline ends. DNA of the CDR3: TGTGCCAGCAGTAGTGACTCGGGGACAGATACGCAGTATTTT. As protein: CASSSDSGTDTQYF.

The sample holds a few counts of this clonotype. This chain uses TRBV12-3 or TRBV12-4 with TRBJ2-2; 8 bases line up with TRBD2. The ends lost 6 bases at V and 7 bases at J; junction bases unmatched: 7. This CDR3 has 14 amino acids. CDR3 residues: CASRTGLEGGELFF. The DNA for the CDR3 is TGTGCCAGCAGGACGGGACTAGAGGGCGGGGAGCTGTTTTTT.

The chain combines TRBV6-5 with TRBJ1-2; D perhaps matches TRBD1 (5 bases). Trimming removed 10 bases from V and 5 bases from J, with 26 bases in between. The CDR3 runs to 16 residues. CDR1 and CDR2 (germline): MNHEY, SVGAGI. The CDR3 spells CATRDVGYPTAYGYTF. For the CDR3, the DNA is TGTGCCACCCGGGACGTCGGATATCCCACAGCGTATGGCTACACCTTC.

This clonotype was counted many times. This chain links TRBV5-1 with TRBJ2-5, with no clear D. Germline V gives CDR1 SGHRS, CDR2 YFSETQ. There are 11 residues in the CDR3. Trimming took off 0 bases at V and 7 bases at J, with 4 bases between the two ends. The CDR3 DNA reads as TGCGCCAGCAGCTTGGATGGGACCCAGTACTTC. Its translation is CASSLDGTQYF.

The chain joins TRBV5-1 to TRBJ2-3; the D is unclear. The CDR3 spans 12 residues. Between the trimmed V and J ends, which lost 0 bases and 13 bases, there was a span of 12 bases. Germline assignment: CDR1 SGHRS and CDR2 YFSETQ. The DNA of the CDR3 is TGCGCCAGCAGCTTGGATTCCCCTCCGGAGTATTTT. Translated, it gives CASSLDSPPEYF.

The rearrangement links TRBV29-1 to TRBJ2-1; D may be TRBD1 (6 bases). Germline lookup yields CDR1 SQVTM and CDR2 ANQGSEA. This CDR3 comprises 17 residues. Here the CDR3 DNA reads TGCAGTGGTTTCGGAACTACGGGCCCGAGGGGGAGCAATGAGCAGTTCTTC. Amino acids: CSGFGTTGPRGSNEQFF.

This clonotype was seen more than once but under ten times. This rearrangement joins TRBV29-1 to TRBJ2-4; D not resolved. The germline V gene has CDR1 SQVTM and CDR2 ANQGSEA. Trimming took off 3 bases at V and 0 bases at J, with 9 bases between the two ends. The CDR3 length is 14 residues. The CDR3 protein is CSVEAPAAKNIQYF. In DNA, the CDR3 is TGCAGCGTTGAGGCACCGGCAGCCAAAAACATTCAGTACTTC.

This clonotype is a singleton in its sample. The chain is built from TRBV12-3 or TRBV12-4 and TRBJ1-4; a possible D gene is TRBD1 (5 bases). The CDR3 is made up of 18 amino acids. V lost 4 bases and J lost 0, with 18 bases in between. CDR3 nucleotides: TGTGCCAGCAGTTCGCAGGGTATATCAAGTTCAACTAATGAAAAACTGTTTTTT. This encodes CASSSQGISSSTNEKLFF.

The chain has TRBV20-1 and TRBJ1-2; TRBD1 is a possible D gene (5 bases). Germline assignment: CDR1 DFQATT and CDR2 SNEGSKA (reference sequence). This CDR3 is 15 amino acids long. V lost 6 bases and J lost 4, with 21 bases in between. As DNA, the CDR3 is TGCAGTGCACCCCTCAAGGACATCCCCCGCTATGGCTACACCTTC. This encodes CSAPLKDIPRYGYTF.

This clonotype was seen more than once but under ten times. The rearrangement uses TRBV7-9 and TRBJ2-1; possible D gene TRBD2, 6 bases. Trimming cost V 3 bases and J 7 bases, with 16 bases left between them. The CDR3 is 15 amino acids. Germline lookup yields CDR1 SEHNR and CDR2 FQNEAQ (reference sequence). The CDR3 here is CASSLGSGEGNEQFF. The CDR3 nucleotides read TGTGCCAGCAGCTTGGGCTCGGGAGAAGGAAATGAGCAGTTCTTC.

This chain joins TRBV11-1 and TRBJ2-1, with D hard to call. This CDR3 region has 13 residues. V was shortened by 5 bases and J by 7 bases, with 12 bases between the two germline ends. Germline V gene sequence: CDR1 SGHAT, CDR2 FQDESV (reference sequence). The CDR3 loop is CASSTSSGNEQFF. CDR3 sequence (DNA): TGTGCCAGCAGCACCTCCTCCGGGAATGAGCAGTTCTTC. Full variable domain (rest looked up from reference TRBV11-1 and TRBJ2-1): EAEVAQSPRYKITEKSQAVAFWCDPISGHATLYWYRQILGQGPELLVQFQDESVVDDSQLPKDRFSAERLKGVDSTLKIQPAELGDSAMYLCASSTSSGNEQFFGPGTRLTVL.

This clonotype has more than one count but fewer than ten. The chain has TRBV12-3 or TRBV12-4 and TRBJ1-1; 7 bases match TRBD1. The CDR3 consists of 17 residues. With 2 bases clipped from V and 8 bases from J, the junction kept 17 bases outside the gene matches. CDR3 DNA: TGTGCCAGCAGTTTAAGGAGACTACGGGACAGTTTCCCCGAAGCTTTCTTT. It encodes CASSLRRLRDSFPEAFF.

This clonotype was recorded many times. Written as DNA, the CDR3 is TGCGCCAGCAGTCAATCGATCCGGCAGGGCCAATGCAATCAGCCCCAGCATTTT. Its translation is CASSQSIRQGQCNQPQHF. V is TRBV23-1 and J is TRBJ1-5; a possible D gene is TRBD1 (5 bases). TRBV23-1 is marked as an open reading frame, function uncertain. The CDR3 is made up of 18 amino acids. V was pared by 0 bases and J by 2 bases, with 17 bases between.